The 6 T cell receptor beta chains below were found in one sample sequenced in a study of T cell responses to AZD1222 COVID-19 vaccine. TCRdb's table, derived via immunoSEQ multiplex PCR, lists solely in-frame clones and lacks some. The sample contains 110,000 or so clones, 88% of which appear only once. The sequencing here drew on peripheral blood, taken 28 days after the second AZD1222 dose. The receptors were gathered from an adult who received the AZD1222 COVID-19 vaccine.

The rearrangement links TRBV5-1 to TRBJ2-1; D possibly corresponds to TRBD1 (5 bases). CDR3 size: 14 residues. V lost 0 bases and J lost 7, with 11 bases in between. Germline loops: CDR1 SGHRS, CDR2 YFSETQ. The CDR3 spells CASSLVAGMNEQFF. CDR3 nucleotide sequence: TGCGCCAGCAGCTTGGTTGCAGGGATGAATGAGCAGTTCTTC.

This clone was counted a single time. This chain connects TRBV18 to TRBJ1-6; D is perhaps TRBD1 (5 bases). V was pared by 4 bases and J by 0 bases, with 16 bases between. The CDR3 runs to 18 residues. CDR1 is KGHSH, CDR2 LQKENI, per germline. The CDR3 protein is CASSRTAVQGSYNSPLHF. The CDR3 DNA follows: TGTGCCAGCTCACGTACCGCAGTTCAGGGCTCCTATAATTCACCCCTCCACTTT. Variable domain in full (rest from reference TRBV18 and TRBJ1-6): NAGVMQNPRHLVRRRGQEARLRCSPMKGHSHVYWYRQLPEEGLKFMVYLQKENIIDESGMPKERFSAEFPKEGPSILRIQQVVRGDSAAYFCASSRTAVQGSYNSPLHFGNGTRLTVT.

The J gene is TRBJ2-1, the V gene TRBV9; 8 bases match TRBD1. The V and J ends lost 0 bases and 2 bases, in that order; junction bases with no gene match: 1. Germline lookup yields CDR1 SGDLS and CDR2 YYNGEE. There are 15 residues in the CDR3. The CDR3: CASSVDRGTYNEQFF. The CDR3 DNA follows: TGTGCCAGCAGCGTAGACAGGGGGACCTACAATGAGCAGTTCTTC.

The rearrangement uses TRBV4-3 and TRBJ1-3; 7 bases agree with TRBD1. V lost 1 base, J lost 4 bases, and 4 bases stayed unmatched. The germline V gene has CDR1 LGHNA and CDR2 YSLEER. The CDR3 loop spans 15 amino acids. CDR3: CASSQGTGVGNTIYF. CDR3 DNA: TGCGCCAGCAGCCAAGGCACAGGGGTAGGAAACACCATATATTTT.

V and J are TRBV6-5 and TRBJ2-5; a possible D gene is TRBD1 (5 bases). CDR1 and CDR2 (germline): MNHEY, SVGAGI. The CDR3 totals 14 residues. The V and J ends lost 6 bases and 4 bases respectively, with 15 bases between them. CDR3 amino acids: CASSLFRGGETQYF. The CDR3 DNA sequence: TGTGCCAGCAGCCTGTTTAGGGGTGGAGAGACCCAGTACTTC.

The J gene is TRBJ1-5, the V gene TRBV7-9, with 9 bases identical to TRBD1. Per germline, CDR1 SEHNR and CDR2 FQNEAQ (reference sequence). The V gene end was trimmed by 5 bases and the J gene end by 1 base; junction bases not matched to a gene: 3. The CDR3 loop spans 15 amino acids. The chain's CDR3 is CASSLGTGSNQPQHF. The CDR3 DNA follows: TGTGCCAGCAGCCTAGGGACAGGGAGCAATCAGCCCCAGCATTTT.